One and the same sample provided the 17 T cell receptor beta chains below, sequenced in a study of shared clonotypes between healthy human individuals. Naive CD8 cells, CD45RO-negative and positively selected for CCR7, excluded terminally differentiated effector memory CD45RA+ cells. Clones were sequenced by immunoSEQ multiplex PCR, and TCRdb holds only the in-frame ones, with some missing. The sample consists of about 2 million clones, roughly 94% of them appearing once. Sequencing input: naive CD8+ T cells sorted from blood. All receptors derive from a man aged 18 to 29 in good health.

Note on this clone: Other nucleotide sequences from this sample produce the same CDR3. This sequence joins TRBV27 and TRBJ2-5; D call uncertain. Trimming left V 2 bases short and J 5 bases short, with 9 bases between. CDR1 is MNHEY, CDR2 SMNVEV, per germline (reference sequence). The CDR3 has 13 residues. This chain's CDR3 is CASSLGLAETQYF. The CDR3 DNA is TGTGCCAGCAGTTTAGGGTTGGCGGAGACCCAGTACTTC.

The rearrangement links TRBV7-2 to TRBJ2-7; D remains unclear. Per the germline V gene, CDR1 is SGHTA and CDR2 is FQGNSA. The CDR3 sequence is 15 residues long. V was cut by 0 bases and J by 0 bases, with 9 bases left in between. The CDR3 loop is CASSLAAGSSYEQYF. CDR3 DNA sequence: TGTGCCAGCAGCTTAGCTGCCGGCAGCTCCTACGAGCAGTACTTC.

The chain joins TRBV9 to TRBJ1-4; 7 nucleotides line up with TRBD1. Germline values: CDR1 SGDLS, CDR2 YYNGEE. There are 15 residues in the CDR3. The V segment lost 5 bases and the J segment 5 bases; nucleotides outside the gene matches: 9. CDR3 nucleotides: TGTGCCAGCAGTCGTGGACAGGCCGCCAATGAAAAACTGTTTTTT. The encoded protein is CASSRGQAANEKLFF.

The gene calls are TRBV28 and TRBJ2-5; D is perhaps TRBD2 (6 bases). Germline V lookup: CDR1 MDHEN, CDR2 SYDVKM. This CDR3 is 15 amino acids long. V lost 2 bases and J lost 5, with 15 bases in between. For the CDR3, the DNA is TGTGCCAGCAGTTTACTCGCGGGGTGGCAGGAGACCCAGTACTTC. Translated, it gives CASSLLAGWQETQYF.

Worth noting for this clone: The same CDR3 can be traced to other DNA sequences in this sample. The chain joins TRBV2 to TRBJ2-5, with D hard to call. The CDR3 length is 10 residues. The germline V gene has CDR1 SNHLY and CDR2 FYNNEI. V gave up 8 bases and J gave up 4 bases, with 5 bases separating them. CDR3 sequence: CASRGETQYF. Here the CDR3 DNA reads TGTGCCAGCCGAGGAGAGACCCAGTACTTC.

The chain combines TRBV19 with TRBJ2-7; no reliable D call. The CDR3 runs 13 residues. The V gene's germline CDR1 is LNHDA and CDR2 SQIVND (reference sequence). With 3 bases removed from V and 5 bases from J, the gap between germline ends came to 11 bases. CDR3 coding DNA: TGTGCCAGTAGTATTAGGCCAACAAACGAGCAGTACTTC. This encodes CASSIRPTNEQYF.

This clone was detected once. The J gene is TRBJ2-1, the V gene TRBV25-1, with TRBD2 matching over 13 bases. The junction had 11 bases not matched to a gene; V was cut back by 3 bases and J by 9 bases. Per germline, CDR1 MGHDK and CDR2 SYGVNS. The length of the CDR3 is 17 residues. The CDR3, as DNA: TGTGCCAGCAGTGACGGGACTAGCGGGATGCGGACGGGTGAGCAGTTCTTC. It is translated as CASSDGTSGMRTGEQFF.

The rearrangement uses TRBV7-8 and TRBJ1-6; D is undetermined. The CDR3 covers 16 residues. The germline CDR1 and CDR2 sequences are SGHVS and FQNEAQ. Trimming left V 0 bases short and J 4 bases short, with 10 bases between. The CDR3 DNA sequence: TGTGCCAGCAGCTTAGCTTCGGGAGAGTATAATTCACCCCTCCACTTT. This sequence encodes CASSLASGEYNSPLHF.

In nucleotides, the CDR3 is TGTGCCAGCAGCTTGAGCAGGGGCGGTGGGGCCAACGTCCTGACTTTC. The encoded protein is CASSLSRGGGANVLTF. The rearrangement links TRBV5-6 to TRBJ2-6; D is perhaps TRBD1 (6 bases). The germline CDR1 and CDR2 sequences are SGHDT and YYEEEE. The V end was cut by 1 base, the J end by 3 bases, with 11 bases between. This CDR3 is built from 16 residues.

V and J are TRBV6-1 and TRBJ2-1; possibly TRBD1 for D (6 bases). V was shortened by 11 bases and J by 8 bases, with 22 bases between the two germline ends. This CDR3 has 14 amino acids. CDR1 is MNHNS, CDR2 SASEGT, per germline. The CDR3 sequence: CAVSSVRGWDEQFF. CDR3 nucleotides: TGTGCCGTTTCCTCCGTGAGGGGGTGGGATGAGCAGTTCTTC.

V is TRBV15 and J is TRBJ1-4; 9 nucleotides align to TRBD1. Per germline, CDR1 LNHNV and CDR2 YYDKDF (reference sequence). The CDR3 has 14 residues. The ends lost 8 bases at V and 8 bases at J; junction bases unmatched: 9. CDR3: CATQQGQGVEKLFF. As DNA, the CDR3 is TGTGCCACCCAACAGGGACAGGGTGTAGAAAAACTGTTTTTT.

The chain recombines TRBV7-9 with TRBJ2-7; D perhaps matches TRBD1 (5 bases). Trimming shortened V by 1 base and J by 5 bases, and 9 bases separated the two germline ends. CDR3 length: 13 amino acids. Germline assignment: CDR1 SEHNR and CDR2 FQNEAQ (reference sequence). This CDR3 is CASSLEGFNEQYF. DNA for the CDR3: TGTGCCAGCAGCTTAGAGGGGTTCAACGAGCAGTACTTC.

The rearrangement uses TRBV10-1 and TRBJ2-1; tentatively, D is TRBD1 or TRBD2 (5 bases each). V was shortened by 7 bases and J by 4 bases, with 20 bases between the two germline ends. The germline CDR1 and CDR2 sequences are WNHNN and SYGVQD (reference sequence). The CDR3 is 16 residues long. Here the CDR3 DNA reads TGCGCCAGCAAGGTCCCAGGGCTAGCCGCATACAATGAGCAGTTCTTC. Protein: CASKVPGLAAYNEQFF.

V usage is TRBV25-1 and J usage is TRBJ1-1; D might be TRBD1 (5 bases). CDR1 is MGHDK, CDR2 SYGVNS, per germline. The CDR3 sequence is 13 residues long. V shed 8 bases and J shed 1 base, with 11 bases lying between them. CDR3 bases: TGTGCCAGCTCCCTAACAGGGAACACTGAAGCTTTCTTT. Protein sequence: CASSLTGNTEAFF.

This rearrangement joins TRBV7-9 to TRBJ1-2; TRBD1 might be the D (5 bases). Deletions cut 5 bases from V and 0 bases from J, with 16 bases between. Germline-derived CDR1 and CDR2 are SEHNR and FQNEAQ (reference sequence). The length of the CDR3 is 16 residues. This chain's CDR3 is CASSPTVGPANYGYTF. The DNA of the CDR3 is TGTGCCAGCAGCCCAACGGTGGGACCAGCTAACTATGGCTACACCTTC.

This sequence joins TRBV2 and TRBJ2-2; 10 nucleotides match TRBD2. Trimming at V came to 9 bases and at J to 2 bases, leaving 12 bases not matched to a gene. The CDR3 contains 17 residues. Germline V lookup: CDR1 SNHLY, CDR2 FYNNEI. DNA for the CDR3: TGTGCCAGTAATCTTCTAGCGGGGGCTACCAACACCGGGGAGCTGTTTTTT. It codes for CASNLLAGATNTGELFF.

The V call is TRBV9, the J call TRBJ2-1; 9 positions match TRBD1. The CDR3 length is 18 residues. Per the germline V gene, CDR1 is SGDLS and CDR2 is YYNGEE. The J segment lost 5 bases and the V segment lost 1 base, leaving 13 bases of the junction unmatched. The CDR3 DNA sequence: TGTGCCAGCAGCGTACCTCTCACAGGGGGCGACGTCGACAATGAGCAGTTCTTC. Translation: CASSVPLTGGDVDNEQFF. The variable domain in full, completed from reference TRBV9 and TRBJ2-1, reads DSGVTQTPKHLITATGQRVTLRCSPRSGDLSVYWYQQSLDQGLQFLIQYYNGEERAKGNILERFSAQQFPDLHSELNLSSLELGDSALYFCASSVPLTGGDVDNEQFFGPGTRLTVL.